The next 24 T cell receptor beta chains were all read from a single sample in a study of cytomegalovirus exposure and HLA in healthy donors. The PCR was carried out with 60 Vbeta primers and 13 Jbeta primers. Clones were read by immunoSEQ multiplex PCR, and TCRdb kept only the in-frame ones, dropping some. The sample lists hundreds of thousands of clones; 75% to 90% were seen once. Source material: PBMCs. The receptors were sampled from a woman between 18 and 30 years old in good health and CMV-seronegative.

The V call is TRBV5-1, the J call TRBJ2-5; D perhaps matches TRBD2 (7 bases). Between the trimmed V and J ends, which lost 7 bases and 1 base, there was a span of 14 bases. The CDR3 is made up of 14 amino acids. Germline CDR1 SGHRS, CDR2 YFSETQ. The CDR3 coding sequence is TGCGCCAGCGGTGGGGGGGCTCGCCAAGAGACCCAGTACTTC. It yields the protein CASGGGARQETQYF.

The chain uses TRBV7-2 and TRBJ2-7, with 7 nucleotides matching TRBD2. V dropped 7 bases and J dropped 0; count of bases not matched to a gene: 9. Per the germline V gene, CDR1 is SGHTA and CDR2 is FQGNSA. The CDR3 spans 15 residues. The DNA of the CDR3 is TGTGCCAGCACCCCTGTTAGCGGGTTCTCCTACGAGCAGTACTTC. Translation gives CASTPVSGFSYEQYF. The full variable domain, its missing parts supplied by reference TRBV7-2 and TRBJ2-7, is GAGVSQSPSNKVTEKGKDVELRCDPISGHTALYWYRQSLGQGLEFLIYFQGNSAPDKSGLPSDRFSAERTGGSVSTLTIQRTQQEDSAVYLCASTPVSGFSYEQYFGPGTRLTVT.

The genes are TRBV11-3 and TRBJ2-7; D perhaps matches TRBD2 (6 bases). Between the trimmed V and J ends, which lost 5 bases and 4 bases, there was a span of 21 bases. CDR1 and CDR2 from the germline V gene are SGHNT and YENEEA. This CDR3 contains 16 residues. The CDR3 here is CASSATTSGAGYEQYF. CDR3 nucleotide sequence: TGTGCCAGCAGCGCCACCACATCGGGAGCTGGGTACGAGCAGTACTTC.

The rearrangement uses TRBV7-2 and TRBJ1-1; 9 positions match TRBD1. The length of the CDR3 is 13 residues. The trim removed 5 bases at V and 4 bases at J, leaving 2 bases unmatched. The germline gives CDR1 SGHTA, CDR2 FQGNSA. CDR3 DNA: TGTGCCAGCAGCAAGACAGGGGGCACTGAAGCTTTCTTT. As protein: CASSKTGGTEAFF.

The CDR3 loop reads CSVVTGGFYGYTF. CDR3 DNA sequence: TGCAGCGTTGTGACAGGGGGCTTCTATGGCTACACCTTC. The chain recombines TRBV29-1 with TRBJ1-2; the match to TRBD1 covers 10 bases. CDR1 and CDR2 from the germline V gene are SQVTM and ANQGSEA. The CDR3 contains 13 residues. V dropped 4 bases and J dropped 4; count of bases not matched to a gene: 3. The whole variable domain, remainder taken from reference TRBV29-1 and TRBJ1-2, is SAVISQKPSRDICQRGTSLTIQCQVDSQVTMMFWYRQQPGQSLTLIATANQGSEATYESGFVIDKFPISRPNLTFSTLTVSNMSPEDSSIYLCSVVTGGFYGYTFGSGTRLTVV.

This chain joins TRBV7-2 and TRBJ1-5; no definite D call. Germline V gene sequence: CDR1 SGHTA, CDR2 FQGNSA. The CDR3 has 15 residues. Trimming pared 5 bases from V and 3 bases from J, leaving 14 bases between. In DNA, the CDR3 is TGTGCCAGCAGCCCGACCGGGAGCCACAATCAGCCCCAGCATTTT. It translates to CASSPTGSHNQPQHF.

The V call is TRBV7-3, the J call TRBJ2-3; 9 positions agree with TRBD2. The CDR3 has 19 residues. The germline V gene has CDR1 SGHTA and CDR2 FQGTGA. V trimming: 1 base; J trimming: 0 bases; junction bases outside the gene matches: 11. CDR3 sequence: CASSLSVTSGIASTDTQYF. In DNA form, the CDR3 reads TGTGCCAGCAGCTTAAGCGTGACTAGCGGAATCGCTAGCACAGATACGCAGTATTTT.

CDR3 amino acids: CASSLEHRGPQFF. In DNA form, the CDR3 reads TGTGCCAGCAGCTTAGAACACAGGGGGCCGCAGTTCTTC. V is TRBV11-2 and J is TRBJ2-1, with TRBD1 identical over 9 bases. From germline, CDR1 is SGHAT and CDR2 FQNNGV. There are 13 residues in the CDR3. J lost 12 bases, V lost 0 bases, and 3 bases had no gene match.

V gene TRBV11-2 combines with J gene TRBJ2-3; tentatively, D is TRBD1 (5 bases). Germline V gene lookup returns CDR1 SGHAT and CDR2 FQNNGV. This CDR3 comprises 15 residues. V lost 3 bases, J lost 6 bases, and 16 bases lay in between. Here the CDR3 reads CASSFGVGAGDTQYF. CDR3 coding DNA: TGTGCCAGCAGCTTTGGGGTTGGCGCAGGGGATACGCAGTATTTT.

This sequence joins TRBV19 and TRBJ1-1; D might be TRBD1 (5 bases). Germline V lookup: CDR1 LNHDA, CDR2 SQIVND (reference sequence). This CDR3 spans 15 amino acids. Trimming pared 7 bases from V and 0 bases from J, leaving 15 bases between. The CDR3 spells CASIIAAGMNTEAFF. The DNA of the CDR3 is TGTGCCAGTATTATCGCGGCAGGGATGAACACTGAAGCTTTCTTT.

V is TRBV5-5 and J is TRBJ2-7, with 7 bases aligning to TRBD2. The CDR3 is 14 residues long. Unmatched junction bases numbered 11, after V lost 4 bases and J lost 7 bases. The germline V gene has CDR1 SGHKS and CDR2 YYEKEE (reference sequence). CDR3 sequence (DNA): TGTGCCAGCAGCGACCGAGGACTAGTCGAGGAGCAGTACTTC. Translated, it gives CASSDRGLVEEQYF.

This CDR3 is CASSVPRRGGSSGANVLTF. The CDR3 coding sequence is TGTGCCAGCAGCGTACCCAGAAGGGGCGGATCCTCTGGGGCCAACGTCCTGACTTTC. The chain combines TRBV9 with TRBJ2-6, with a tentative D call TRBD1 (5 bases). The V gene's germline CDR1 is SGDLS and CDR2 YYNGEE. The CDR3 covers 19 residues. Trimming removed 1 base at V and 0 bases at J, with 17 bases between.

CDR3 region: CASSKYWTGDGNQPQHF. CDR3 coding DNA: TGTGCCAGCAGCAAATACTGGACAGGGGATGGCAATCAGCCCCAGCATTTT. The rearrangement uses TRBV5-5 and TRBJ1-5, with 9 bases matching TRBD1. CDR1 is SGHKS and CDR2 is YYEKEE in the germline V gene (reference sequence). V was clipped by 4 bases and J by 2 bases; unmatched bases: 10. This CDR3 has 17 amino acids.

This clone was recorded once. The CDR3: CASSARDRGTEAFF. The CDR3, as DNA: TGTGCCAGCAGTGCGAGGGACAGGGGCACTGAAGCTTTCTTT. The genes are TRBV27 and TRBJ1-1, with TRBD1 matching over 10 bases. The CDR3 sequence is 14 residues long. Unmatched junction bases numbered 4, after V lost 5 bases and J lost 4 bases. Looked up from germline, CDR1 is MNHEY and CDR2 is SMNVEV (reference sequence).

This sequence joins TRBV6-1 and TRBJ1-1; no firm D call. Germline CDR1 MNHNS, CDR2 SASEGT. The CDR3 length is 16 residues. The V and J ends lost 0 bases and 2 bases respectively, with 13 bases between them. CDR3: CASSEARLNRNTEAFF. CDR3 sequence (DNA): TGTGCCAGCAGTGAAGCACGGTTGAACAGAAACACTGAAGCTTTCTTT.

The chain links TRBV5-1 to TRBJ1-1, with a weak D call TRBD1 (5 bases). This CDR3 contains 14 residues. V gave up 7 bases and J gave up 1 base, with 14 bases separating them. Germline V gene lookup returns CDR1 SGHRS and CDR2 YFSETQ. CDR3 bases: TGCGCCAGCCAGGGCGCGGGAGGGAACACTGAAGCTTTCTTT. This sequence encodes CASQGAGGNTEAFF.

DNA of the CDR3: TGTGCCAGCAGCCGAGTAGCGGGAGGATCCTACAATGAGCAGTTCTTC. This gives the protein CASSRVAGGSYNEQFF. The chain has TRBV7-2 and TRBJ2-1; 10 bases are shared with TRBD2. After removal of 5 bases from V and 1 base from J, the junction contained 5 bases not matched to a gene. CDR3 length: 16 amino acids. Germline assignment: CDR1 SGHTA and CDR2 FQGNSA. The full variable domain, its missing parts supplied by reference TRBV7-2 and TRBJ2-1, is GAGVSQSPSNKVTEKGKDVELRCDPISGHTALYWYRQSLGQGLEFLIYFQGNSAPDKSGLPSDRFSAERTGGSVSTLTIQRTQQEDSAVYLCASSRVAGGSYNEQFFGPGTRLTVL.

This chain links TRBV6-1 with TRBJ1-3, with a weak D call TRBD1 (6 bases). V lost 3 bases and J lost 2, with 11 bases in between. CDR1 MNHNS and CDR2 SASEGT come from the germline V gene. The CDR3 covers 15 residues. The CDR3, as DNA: TGTGCCAGCAGTGATTTCACAGGGACTGGAAACACCATATATTTT. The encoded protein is CASSDFTGTGNTIYF.

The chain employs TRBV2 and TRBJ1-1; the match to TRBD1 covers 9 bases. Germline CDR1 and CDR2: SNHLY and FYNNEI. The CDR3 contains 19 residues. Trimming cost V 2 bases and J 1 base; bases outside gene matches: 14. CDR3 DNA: TGTGCCAGCAGTGAACGGAGGGTACAGGGGGCAGGGAAGAACACTGAAGCTTTCTTT. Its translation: CASSERRVQGAGKNTEAFF.

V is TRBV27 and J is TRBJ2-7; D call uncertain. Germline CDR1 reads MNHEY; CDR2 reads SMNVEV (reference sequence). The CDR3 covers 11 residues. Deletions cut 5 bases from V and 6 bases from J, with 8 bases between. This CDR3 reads CASSRGREQYF. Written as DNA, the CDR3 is TGTGCCAGCAGTCGTGGGCGCGAGCAGTACTTC.

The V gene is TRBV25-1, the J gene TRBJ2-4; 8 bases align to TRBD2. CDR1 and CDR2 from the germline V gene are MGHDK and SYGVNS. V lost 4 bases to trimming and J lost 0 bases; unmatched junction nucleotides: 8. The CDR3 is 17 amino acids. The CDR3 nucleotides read TGTGCCAGCAGTGGGATAGCGGGGTTACTAGCCAAAAACATTCAGTACTTC. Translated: CASSGIAGLLAKNIQYF.

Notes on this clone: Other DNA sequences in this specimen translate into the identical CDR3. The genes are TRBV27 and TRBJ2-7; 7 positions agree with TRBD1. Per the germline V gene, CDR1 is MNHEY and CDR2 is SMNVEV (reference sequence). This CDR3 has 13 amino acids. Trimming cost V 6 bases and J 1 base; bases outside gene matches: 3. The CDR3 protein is CASSPGQSYEQYF. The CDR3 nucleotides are TGTGCCAGCAGCCCGGGACAGTCCTACGAGCAGTACTTC.

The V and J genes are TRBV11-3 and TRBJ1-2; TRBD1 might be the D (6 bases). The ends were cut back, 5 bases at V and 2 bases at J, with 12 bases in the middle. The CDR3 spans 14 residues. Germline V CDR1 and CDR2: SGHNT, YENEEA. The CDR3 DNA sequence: TGTGCCAGCAGCACGGACAGTTTAAACTATGGCTACACCTTC. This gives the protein CASSTDSLNYGYTF.

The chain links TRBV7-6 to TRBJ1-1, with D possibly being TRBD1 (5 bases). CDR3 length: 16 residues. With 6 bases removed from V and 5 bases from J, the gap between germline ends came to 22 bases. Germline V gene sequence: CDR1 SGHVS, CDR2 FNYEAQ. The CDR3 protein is CASRLGGEGLQTEAFF. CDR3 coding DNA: TGTGCCAGCAGACTAGGAGGGGAGGGTCTGCAAACTGAAGCTTTCTTT.